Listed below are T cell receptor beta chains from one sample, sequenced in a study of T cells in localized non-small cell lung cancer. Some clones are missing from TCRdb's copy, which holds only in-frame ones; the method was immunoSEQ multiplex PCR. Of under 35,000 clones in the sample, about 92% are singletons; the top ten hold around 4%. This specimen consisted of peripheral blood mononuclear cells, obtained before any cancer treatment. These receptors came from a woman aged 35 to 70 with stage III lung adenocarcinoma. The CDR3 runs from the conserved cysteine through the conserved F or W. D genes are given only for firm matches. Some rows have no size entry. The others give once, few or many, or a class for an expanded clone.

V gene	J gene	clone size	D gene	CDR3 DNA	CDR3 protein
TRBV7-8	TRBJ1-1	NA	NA	TGTGCCAGCAGCTTGGGAAACCTGAACACTGAAGCTTTCTTT	CASSLGNLNTEAFF
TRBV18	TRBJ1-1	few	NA	TGTGCCAGCTCACCACCAGGGATAAACACTGAAGCTTTCTTT	CASSPPGINTEAFF
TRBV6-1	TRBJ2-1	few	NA	TGTGCCAGCAGTGAAATAGTAGGGAGGTCCTACAATGAGCAGTTCTTC	CASSEIVGRSYNEQFF
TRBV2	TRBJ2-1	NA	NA	TGTGCCAGCAGAGGTGACCGGTACAATGAGCAGTTCTTC	CASRGDRYNEQFF
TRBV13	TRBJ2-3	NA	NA	TGTGCCAGCAGCTACGGGGGAAATACGCAGTATTTT	CASSYGGNTQYF
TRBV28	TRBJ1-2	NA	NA	TGTGCCAGCAGCCCAGGACGGGGCTACACCTTC	CASSPGRGYTF
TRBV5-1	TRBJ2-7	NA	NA	TGCGCCAGCAGCTTGGGTGGGCAGAACTCCTACGAGCAGTACTTC	CASSLGGQNSYEQYF
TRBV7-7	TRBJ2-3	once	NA	TGTGCTAGCAGCTTTTTGGGCCTCGGGGATACGCAGTATTTT	CASSFLGLGDTQYF
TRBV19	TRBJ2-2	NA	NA	TGTGCCAGTAGTATATTAGGGGGATCCGGGGAGCTGTTTTTT	CASSILGGSGELFF
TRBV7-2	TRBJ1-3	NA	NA	TGTGCCAGCAGCGCCCAGACAGGAGATGGAAACACCATATATTTT	CASSAQTGDGNTIYF
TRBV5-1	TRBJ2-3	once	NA	TGCGCCAGCAGTTACGGGGGCACAGATACGCAGTATTTT	CASSYGGTDTQYF
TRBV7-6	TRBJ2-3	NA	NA	TGTGCCAGCAGCTTAGGGACAGCCAGCGCAGATACGCAGTATTTT	CASSLGTASADTQYF
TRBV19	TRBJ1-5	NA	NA	TGTGCCAGTAGTATCTATCCGGGACAACGCAATCAGCCCCAGCATTTT	CASSIYPGQRNQPQHF
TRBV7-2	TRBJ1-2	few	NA	TGTGCCAGCAGCCGCGCCTCGAACTATGGCTACACCTTC	CASSRASNYGYTF
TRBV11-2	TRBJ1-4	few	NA	TGTGCCAGCAGAACGGGGCTCGCGGAGGGGAAACTGTTTTTT	CASRTGLAEGKLFF
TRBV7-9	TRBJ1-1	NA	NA	TGTGCCAGCAGCCTCGCCGGGAACACTGAAGCTTTCTTT	CASSLAGNTEAFF
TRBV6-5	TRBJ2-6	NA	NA	TGTGCCAGCAGTTTACAGCCGACGGGGGCCAACGTCCTGACTTTC	CASSLQPTGANVLTF
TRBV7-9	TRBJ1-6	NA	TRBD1	TGTGCCAGCAGCTGGGGACAGGGAAGTCTGCCCCTCCACTTT	CASSWGQGSLPLHF
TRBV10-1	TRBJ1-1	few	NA	TGCGCCAGCAGTGACCACAGGGACACTGAAGCTTTCTTT	CASSDHRDTEAFF
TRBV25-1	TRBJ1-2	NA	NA	TGTGCCAGCAGTGCCACCGAGGGGGGCTATGGCTACACCTTC	CASSATEGGYGYTF
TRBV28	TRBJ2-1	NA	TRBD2	TGTGCCAGCAGGAGTCTAGCGGGAGGGCCCTACAATGAGCAGTTCTTC	CASRSLAGGPYNEQFF
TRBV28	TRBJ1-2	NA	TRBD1	TGTGCCAGCAGTTCCTACAGGGGTGGGAAATATGGCTACACCTTC	CASSSYRGGKYGYTF
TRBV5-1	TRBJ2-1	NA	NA	TGCGCCAGCAGCTTGGCCCCGGGACTCCATGAGCAGTTCTTC	CASSLAPGLHEQFF